This T cell receptor (beta chain) was identified in a study of blood T cells in healthy people across ages (dated by TCRdb to 2013 to 2016). Study-level background: In model experiments, template switching captured about one uniquely barcoded TCR beta cDNA molecule for every two T cells. The study measured age-related changes in TCR beta repertoire diversity using deep sequencing normalized with unique cDNA molecular identifiers. The donors were split into four age groups: young (average 16 years), middle-aged (39), aged (approximately 60) and long-lived (82). Two additional independent replicas of 1 million unique cDNA reads from the same blood draw were analyzed for two donors (one aged 18 to 29 and one aged 80 or older). Points the paper makes about the study in general: Conclusive comparison of naive and antigen-experienced compartments was prevented by the profiling of bulk unsorted PBMCs. As age increased, observed TCR beta diversity per million T cells dropped in a roughly linear way, and a significant reduction was already evident by age about 40. Observed TCR beta diversity correlated strongly with the percentage of naive T cells measured by flow cytometry. Compared with the aged group, the long-lived group had more naive CD4+ T cells, fewer expanded clones and increased TCR diversity, suggesting age selection. Donor CMV infection status was unknown, potentially confounding age-related changes in expanded clonotypes. Total diversity estimates from one million sequenced T cells were considered lower bounds and underestimates.

This clonotype was found a few times. Its specific antigen is unknown. No base qualities exist here, and no much larger clone lies one base off it. The CDR1 and CDR2 encoded by the germline V gene are KGHSH and LQKENI. The CDR3 numbers 16 residues from cysteine through phenylalanine. Here the CDR3 DNA is all that survives: 48 bases in frame from base 1. At the junction V is shortened by 1 base and J by 0 bases, with 10 bases in between. Systemically healthy Caucasian individuals from Russia, about 38 in total and aged roughly 6 to 100 years, were included as donors. Ten milliliters of peripheral blood were drawn from each donor into EDTA-treated Vacutainer tubes. PBMCs were isolated by Ficoll-Paque density-gradient centrifugation, with at least 6.5 million obtained per sample. Total RNA, at least 5.5 micrograms per sample, was extracted from PBMCs with Trizol reagent. Naive CD45RAhigh/CD27high T cell percentages were measured by flow cytometry on a PBMC aliquot from every donor.

Libraries were built with 5' RACE. For sequencing, an Illumina HiSeq 2500 was employed. A second PCR of about 7 to 12 cycles was run with a J-beta primer mix and a sample-barcoded 5' primer. A unique molecular identifier was introduced onto each TCR beta cDNA molecule by a template-switch 5' adaptor carrying 12 random nucleotides. Each sample yielded at least 2.5 million CDR3-containing paired-end reads. All of the RNA was converted into first-strand cDNA using the Mint cDNA synthesis kit, with a TRBC-specific oligonucleotide serving as the primer. Following uracil-DNA glycosylase treatment, a first 18-cycle PCR with universal primers M1SS and BC2_uni_R was performed on all cDNA. The study's own analysis went as follows. Each sample was normalized by randomly selecting 1 million high-quality reads, each carrying a distinct molecular identifier. Reads sharing molecular identifiers were discarded rather than binned into consensus sequences. CDR3 identification, clonotype clustering and error correction used MiTCR with a Q25 quality threshold and the strictest error-elimination algorithm. A nonparametric unseen species model with Euler transformation was used to estimate a lower bound on total TCR beta diversity. Clones were called with MiXCR by TCRdb after fastp trimmed the public reads at Q25, and only in-frame beta chains were retained. Identical CDR3 protein sequences are pooled into one entry, listed with their most common genes and DNA. The V and J calls were not made by the authors but by TCRdb's processing. The sample table shows around 520,000 distinct CDR3 sequences, and roughly a quarter are seen once. The top ten hold about 3.9% of the sample.

These data also featured in a second study, about T cells of mothers and their children. As the second study states: Nine systemically healthy Caucasian individuals, comprising three mothers and their six children, were included as donors. cDNA synthesis consumed the entire amount of extracted RNA, loaded at around 1.4 ug RNA in each 15 ul reaction. Sample barcodes and 2-4 random nucleotides were added via the M1S primer in the second PCR. Over 9 million TCR beta CDR3 reads came from each mother, compared with approximately 3 million reads from each child. TCR recombination output is similarly shaped by thymic selection in related and unrelated pairs, with a minor effect exerted by inherited differences. Related mother-child pairs always showed normalized repertoire overlap that was slightly higher than in unrelated mother-child pairs, though the difference was never significant. Persistent microchimeric T cell clones were not detected, at a sensitivity of 95 to 100 clones per million clonotypes. Deep NGS was used in the study to compare the TCR beta repertoires of mothers and children and to look for features that separate related mother-child pairs from unrelated individuals. The mean age was about 38 +/- 4 years for the mothers and about 10 +/- 4 years for the children. After adapter ligation with NEBNext reagents, the libraries were sequenced on Illumina HiSeq 2000 with 100+100 nt paired-end reads. To prevent cross-contamination, the mother and child libraries were prepared one month apart and sequenced in separate runs. Between roughly 500,000 and 2,100,000 distinct TCR beta clonotypes were identified per donor. Naive TCR beta clonotypes were estimated from low-frequency clonotypes matched to each donor's FACS-determined naive share, without sorting.

This TCR derives from a boy aged 2 to 9 in good health. This chain is built from TRBV18 and TRBJ2-1; TRBD2 is a possible D gene, resting on 7 matching bases. Sequencing was carried out using blood. The CDR3 loop reads CASSPRGGTSYNEQFF. The DNA is TGTGCCAGCTCACCACGGGGGGGCACCTCCTACAATGAGCAGTTCTTC.